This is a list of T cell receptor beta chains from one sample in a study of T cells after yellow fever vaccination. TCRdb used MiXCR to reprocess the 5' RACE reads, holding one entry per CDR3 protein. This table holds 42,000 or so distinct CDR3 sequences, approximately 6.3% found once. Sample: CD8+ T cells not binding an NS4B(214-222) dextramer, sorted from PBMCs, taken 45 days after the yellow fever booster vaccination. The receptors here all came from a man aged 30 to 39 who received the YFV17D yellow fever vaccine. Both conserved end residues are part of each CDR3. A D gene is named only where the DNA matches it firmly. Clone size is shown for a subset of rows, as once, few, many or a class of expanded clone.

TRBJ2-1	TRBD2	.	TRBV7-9	CASSPAIPGLAGGPINEQFF	TGTGCCAGCAGCCCCGCCATCCCGGGACTAGCGGGAGGGCCTATCAATGAGCAGTTCTTC
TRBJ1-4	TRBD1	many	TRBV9	CASSVSGGPEKLFF	TGTGCCAGCAGCGTCTCAGGGGGTCCTGAAAAACTGTTTTTT
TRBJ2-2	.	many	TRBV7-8	CASSLEDTRGTGELFF	TGTGCCAGCAGCTTAGAGGATACCCGTGGAACCGGGGAGCTGTTTTTT
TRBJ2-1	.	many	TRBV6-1	CASSPPGYDNEQFF	TGTGCCAGCAGCCCCCCTGGATACGACAATGAGCAGTTCTTC
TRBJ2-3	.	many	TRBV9	CASSVYPAPGVVSTDTQYF	TGTGCCAGCAGCGTTTATCCCGCACCGGGGGTCGTGAGCACAGATACGCAGTATTTT
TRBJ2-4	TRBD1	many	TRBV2	CASGKQGPLAKNIQYF	TGTGCCAGCGGAAAACAGGGGCCGCTAGCCAAAAACATTCAGTACTTC
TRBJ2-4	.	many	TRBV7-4	CASPRAAGRPNIQYF	TGTGCCAGCCCTAGAGCGGCTGGGAGGCCGAACATTCAGTACTTC
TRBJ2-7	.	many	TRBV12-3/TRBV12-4	CASTWTGSTYEQYF	TGTGCCAGCACCTGGACGGGTTCTACCTACGAGCAGTACTTC
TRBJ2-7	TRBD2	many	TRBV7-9	CASSGGEGRTYEQYF	TGTGCCAGCAGCGGGGGGGAGGGGAGGACCTACGAGCAGTACTTC
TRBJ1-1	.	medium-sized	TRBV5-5	CASSLPGEAFF	TGTGCCAGCAGCTTGCCGGGTGAAGCTTTCTTT
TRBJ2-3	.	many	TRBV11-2	CASSFADTYTDTQYF	TGTGCCAGCAGCTTTGCGGACACCTACACAGATACGCAGTATTTT
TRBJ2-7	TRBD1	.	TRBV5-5	CASSPTRTGETYEQYF	TGTGCCAGCAGCCCTACCCGGACAGGGGAGACTTACGAGCAGTACTTC
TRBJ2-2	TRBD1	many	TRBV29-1	CSGTGDTGELFF	TGCAGCGGGACAGGGGACACCGGGGAGCTGTTTTTT
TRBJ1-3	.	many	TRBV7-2	CALVAKDGNTIYF	TGTGCGCTAGTCGCGAAGGATGGAAACACCATATATTTT
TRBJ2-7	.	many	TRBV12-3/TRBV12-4	CASSFTLHEQYF	TGTGCCAGCAGTTTCACCCTGCACGAGCAGTACTTC
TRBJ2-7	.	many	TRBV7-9	CASSLIPAEQYF	TGTGCCAGCAGCTTAATCCCTGCAGAGCAGTACTTC
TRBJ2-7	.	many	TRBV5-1	CASSFGEEDEQYF	TGCGCCAGCAGCTTCGGGGAGGAGGACGAGCAGTACTTC
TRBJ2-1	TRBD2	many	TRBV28	CASSWTSGSSYNEQFF	TGTGCCAGCAGTTGGACTAGCGGGAGCTCCTACAATGAGCAGTTCTTC
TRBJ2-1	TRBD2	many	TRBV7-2	CASSFVAGDNEQFF	TGTGCCAGCAGCTTCGTAGCGGGAGACAATGAGCAGTTCTTC
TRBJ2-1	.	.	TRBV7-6	CASSPLTSRTVLNLISYNEQFF	TGTGCTAGCAGCCCACTGACGTCCAGGACGGTCTTAAATTTAATCTCCTACAATGAGCAGTTCTTC
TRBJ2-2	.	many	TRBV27	CASSFLDTGELFF	TGTGCCAGCAGTTTCTTAGATACCGGGGAGCTGTTTTTT
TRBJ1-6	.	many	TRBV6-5	CASSYGWDSPLHF	TGTGCCAGCAGCTACGGGTGGGATTCACCCCTCCACTTT
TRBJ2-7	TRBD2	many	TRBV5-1	CASSPEGLAGATYEQYF	TGCGCCAGCAGCCCGGAGGGACTAGCGGGAGCGACCTACGAGCAGTACTTC
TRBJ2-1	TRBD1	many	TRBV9	CASSTGQGGYNEQFF	TGTGCCAGCAGCACGGGACAGGGAGGGTACAATGAGCAGTTCTTC
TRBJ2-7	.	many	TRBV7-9	CASSLGGTDYEQYF	TGTGCCAGCAGCTTAGGCGGGACCGACTACGAGCAGTACTTC
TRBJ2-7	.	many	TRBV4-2	CASSQDYEQYF	TGTGCCAGCAGCCAGGACTACGAGCAGTACTTC
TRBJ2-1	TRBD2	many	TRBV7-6	CASSSTALAVKFF	TGTGCCAGCAGCTCTACGGCCCTAGCGGTAAAGTTCTTC
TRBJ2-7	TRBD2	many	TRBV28	CASTPPQFTSGAVGIVSYEQYF	TGTGCCAGCACCCCGCCCCAATTTACTAGCGGAGCAGTGGGAATAGTGTCCTACGAGCAGTACTTC
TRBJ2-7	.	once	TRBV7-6	CASSLGALSSYEQYF	TGTGCCAGCAGCTTAGGGGCTTTAAGCTCCTACGAGCAGTACTTC
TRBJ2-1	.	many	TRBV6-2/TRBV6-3	CASSYSSWGYNEQFF	TGTGCCAGCAGTTACTCCTCTTGGGGCTACAATGAGCAGTTCTTC
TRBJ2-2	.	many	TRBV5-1	CASRYISGRLNTGELFF	TGCGCCAGCAGATACATTAGCGGACGCTTGAACACCGGGGAGCTGTTTTTT
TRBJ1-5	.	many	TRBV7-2	CASSLAAVYSNQPQHF	TGTGCCAGCAGCTTAGCGGCGGTATATAGCAATCAGCCCCAGCATTTT
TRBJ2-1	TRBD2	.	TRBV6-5	CASRLTSASYNEQFF	TGTGCCAGCAGACTTACTAGCGCCTCCTACAATGAGCAGTTCTTC
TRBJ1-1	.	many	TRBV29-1	CSLHTNTEAFF	TGCAGCCTTCATACGAACACTGAAGCTTTCTTT
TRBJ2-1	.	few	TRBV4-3	CASSPAVYGGNEQFF	TGCGCCAGCAGCCCGGCTGTTTATGGGGGTAATGAGCAGTTCTTC
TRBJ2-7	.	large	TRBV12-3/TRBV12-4	CASSQGPTYEQYF	TGTGCCAGCAGCCAAGGCCCGACCTACGAGCAGTACTTC
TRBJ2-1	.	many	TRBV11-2	CASSLGLARFF	TGTGCCAGCAGCTTAGGGCTAGCACGGTTCTTC
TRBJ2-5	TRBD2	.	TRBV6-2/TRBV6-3	CASSYAPAGSWETQYF	TGTGCCAGCAGTTACGCCCCAGCGGGATCTTGGGAGACCCAGTACTTC
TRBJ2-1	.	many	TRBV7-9	CASSLGPLRKNNEQFF	TGTGCCAGCAGCTTAGGGCCCCTCCGAAAGAACAATGAGCAGTTCTTC
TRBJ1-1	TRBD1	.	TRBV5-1	CASSLGWGQGAMNTEAFF	TGCGCCAGCAGCTTGGGGTGGGGACAGGGGGCGATGAACACTGAAGCTTTCTTT
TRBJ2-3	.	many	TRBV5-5	CASSLHTTSTDTQYF	TGTGCCAGCAGCTTGCATACAACTAGCACAGATACGCAGTATTTT
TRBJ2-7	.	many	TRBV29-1	CSVLRDNAYEQYF	TGCAGCGTCCTTCGGGACAACGCCTACGAGCAGTACTTC
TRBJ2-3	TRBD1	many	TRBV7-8	CASSPLTGTGVFGDTQYF	TGTGCCAGCAGCCCCCTTACGGGTACAGGGGTATTCGGTGATACGCAGTATTTT
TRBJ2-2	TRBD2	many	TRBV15	CATSRDGSGRPDTGELFF	TGTGCCACCAGCAGAGATGGAAGCGGGAGGCCCGACACCGGGGAGCTGTTTTTT
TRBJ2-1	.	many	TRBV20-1	CSARGGGEVNEQFF	TGCAGTGCTAGGGGTGGGGGCGAGGTAAATGAGCAGTTCTTC
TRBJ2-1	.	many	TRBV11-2	CASSPPDLFHEQFF	TGTGCCAGCAGTCCTCCCGACTTGTTCCATGAGCAGTTCTTC
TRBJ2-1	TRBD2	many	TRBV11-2	CASSPGLAGGHRYNEQFF	TGTGCCAGCAGCCCGGGACTAGCGGGAGGGCACCGCTACAATGAGCAGTTCTTC
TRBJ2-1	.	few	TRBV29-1	CSVDWGSSYNEQFF	TGCAGCGTTGACTGGGGTTCGTCCTACAATGAGCAGTTCTTC
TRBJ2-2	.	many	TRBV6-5	CASSYTRGGTGELFF	TGTGCCAGCAGTTACACGAGAGGGGGGACCGGGGAGCTGTTTTTT
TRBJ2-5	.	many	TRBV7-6	CASRVVGSGETQYF	TGTGCCAGCAGGGTCGTAGGATCTGGAGAGACCCAGTACTTC
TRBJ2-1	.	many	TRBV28	CASIGVNEQFF	TGTGCCAGCATAGGGGTCAATGAGCAGTTCTTC
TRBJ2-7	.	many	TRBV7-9	CASSLPGYEQYF	TGTGCCAGCAGCTTGCCGGGGTACGAGCAGTACTTC
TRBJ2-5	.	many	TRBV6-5	CASKPDREDQETQYF	TGTGCCAGCAAACCCGACAGGGAGGATCAAGAGACCCAGTACTTC
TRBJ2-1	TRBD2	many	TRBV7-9	CASSLGLAGGEQFF	TGTGCCAGCAGCTTGGGGCTAGCGGGAGGTGAGCAGTTCTTC